The sample holds a few counts of the clone carrying this TCR beta chain. No antigen is known for it. The source of the sample is a study of vaccination and CD4 T cells after COVID-19. In the study overall: Convalescent donors: six male, four female; seven Caucasian, two Asian, one multiracial, two Hispanic. Cultures acting as controls obtained a CEFX pool, an HIV-1 Nef pool, or no peptide.

Indicated treatment: roughly 11-day PBMC culture with coronavirus spike peptide pools or control peptides (ViraFEST assay). After expanding antigen-specific T cells with peptide pools, ViraFEST sequenced their TCRs. The CDR3 sequence is 14 residues long. With 5 bases removed from V and 6 bases from J, the gap between germline ends came to 16 bases. The germline V gene has CDR1 MNHEY and CDR2 SMNVEV (reference sequence). Sequencing of DNA taken from cultured CD4+ T cells relied on the Oncomine TCR Beta short-read assay. TCRdb processed the PCR reads anew with MiXCR; each CDR3 protein has one entry. The table includes roughly 18,000 distinct CDR3 sequences, around two fifths detected once.

Sequenced: CD4+ T cells from blood, cultured in vitro. The chain has TRBV27 and TRBJ1-1, with a weak D call TRBD1 (6 bases). The TCR comes from a human donor who had recovered from COVID-19. The CDR3 bases are TGTGCCAGCAGTGTCAGCCGTCGGACAGCTGAAGCTTTCTTT. It specifies CASSVSRRTAEAFF.